Shown below are 15 T cell receptor beta chains from a single sample sequenced in a study of blood T cell repertoires in COVID-19. Method: immunoSEQ multiplex PCR; TCRdb's copy keeps in-frame clones and lacks some. The sample has roughly 310,000 clones, approximately 88% seen once; the top ten hold around 4%. Material: peripheral blood. Every receptor here comes from a woman aged 45-60 years with active or convalescent COVID-19.

The J gene is TRBJ2-2, the V gene TRBV6-5; D unresolved. The CDR3 length is 15 residues. Germline values: CDR1 MNHEY, CDR2 SVGAGI. Trimming pared 4 bases from V and 1 base from J, leaving 10 bases between. This CDR3 is CASSLYTVNTGELFF. Written as DNA, the CDR3 is TGTGCCAGCAGTTTATATACAGTGAACACCGGGGAGCTGTTTTTT.

The J gene is TRBJ1-2, the V gene TRBV4-2; TRBD1 agrees at 9 bases. In germline, CDR1 is LGHNA, CDR2 YNFKEQ. Trimming cost V 0 bases and J 7 bases; bases outside gene matches: 6. CDR3 length: 15 residues. DNA of the CDR3: TGTGCCAGCAGCCAAGATTCCGGGGACAGGGTTGGCTACACCTTC. The encoded protein is CASSQDSGDRVGYTF.

This chain joins TRBV7-9 and TRBJ2-7, with D tentatively TRBD2 (6 bases). Trimming left V 0 bases short and J 3 bases short, with 12 bases between. Germline CDR1 and CDR2: SEHNR and FQNEAQ (reference sequence). This CDR3 spans 15 amino acids. This CDR3 reads CASSLARRGIYEQYF. CDR3 nucleotides: TGTGCCAGCAGCTTAGCGAGGCGGGGAATCTACGAGCAGTACTTC.

This clone occurred once. The genes are TRBV6-1 and TRBJ1-1; unclear D gene. Per the germline V gene, CDR1 is MNHNS and CDR2 is SASEGT. Trimming stripped 2 bases from V and 0 bases from J, with 10 bases between. The CDR3 is 15 amino acids. The CDR3 protein is CASSELLYMNTEAFF. The CDR3 DNA is TGTGCCAGCAGTGAACTTCTTTACATGAACACTGAAGCTTTCTTT.

The rearrangement joins TRBV5-1 to TRBJ2-3; 9 nucleotides align to TRBD2. Germline V lookup: CDR1 SGHRS, CDR2 YFSETQ. The junction had 3 bases not matched to a gene; V was cut back by 4 bases and J by 6 bases. The CDR3 runs 13 residues. Here the CDR3 reads CASSIAGADTQYF. The CDR3 region has the DNA TGCGCCAGCAGCATAGCGGGGGCGGATACGCAGTATTTT.

The rearrangement uses TRBV3-1 (or the pseudogene TRBV3-2) and TRBJ2-5; 9 nucleotides align to TRBD2. In germline, CDR1 is LGHDT, CDR2 YNNKEL (reference sequence). The CDR3 spans 16 residues. The J segment lost 1 base and the V segment lost 4 bases, leaving 7 bases of the junction unmatched. The CDR3 nucleotides read TGTGCCAGCAGCCCCCAGGGGCGGGAGGGCCAAGAGACCCAGTACTTC. It is translated as CASSPQGREGQETQYF.

The CDR3 nucleotides are TGTGCCAGCAGCTTAGCGGGGCAAACACCCCAGTACTTC. This encodes CASSLAGQTPQYF. The chain has TRBV7-8 and TRBJ2-5, with D possibly being TRBD1 (5 bases). Germline V gives CDR1 SGHVS, CDR2 FQNEAQ. The V gene lost 0 bases and the J gene lost 9 bases, with 11 bases spanning the gap. The CDR3 extends over 13 amino acids.

This sequence joins TRBV30 and TRBJ2-3; D is undetermined. V lost 1 base to trimming and J lost 0 bases, with 5 bases between them. The CDR3 spans 13 residues. Per the germline V gene, CDR1 is GTSNPN and CDR2 is SVGIG (reference sequence). The CDR3, as DNA: TGTGCCTGGAGTGCCCAGAGCACAGATACGCAGTATTTT. It encodes CAWSAQSTDTQYF.

The chain is built from TRBV19 and TRBJ2-1; D might be TRBD1 (6 bases). Trimming removed 3 bases from V and 5 bases from J, with 11 bases in between. This CDR3 has 14 amino acids. Germline-derived CDR1 and CDR2 are LNHDA and SQIVND (reference sequence). In nucleotides, the CDR3 is TGTGCCAGTAGTATCTCCACAGGGAACAATGAGCAGTTCTTC. It codes for CASSISTGNNEQFF.

This clone turned up a few times. The rearrangement links TRBV5-5 to TRBJ1-3; D ambiguous. Germline assignment: CDR1 SGHKS and CDR2 YYEKEE (reference sequence). This CDR3 has 15 residues. The germline V and J ends were trimmed by 4 bases and 0 bases, with 11 bases remaining between them. The DNA for the CDR3 is TGTGCCAGCAGCCCTACAGAGACCTCTGGAAACACCATATATTTT. Its protein product is CASSPTETSGNTIYF.

This chain connects TRBV3-1 (or the pseudogene TRBV3-2) to TRBJ2-1, with 13 bases identical to TRBD2. The trim removed 4 bases at V and 9 bases at J, leaving 9 bases unmatched. There are 16 residues in the CDR3. Germline V gives CDR1 LGHDT, CDR2 YNNKEL (reference sequence). The DNA of the CDR3 is TGTGCCAGCAGCCGAGGGACTAGCGGGAAGGGGTTTGAGCAGTTCTTC. Translated, it gives CASSRGTSGKGFEQFF.

V is TRBV5-1 and J is TRBJ1-1; D is perhaps TRBD1 (5 bases). Germline V gene lookup returns CDR1 SGHRS and CDR2 YFSETQ. V lost 0 bases to trimming and J lost 1 base, with 19 bases between them. The CDR3 has 18 amino acids. The CDR3 DNA reads TGCGCCAGCAGCTTGGCCTATGATGCGGGGGGGAAGAACACTGAAGCTTTCTTT. This translates into CASSLAYDAGGKNTEAFF.

This clone was found once. This CDR3 is CASSSQGAGGELFF. CDR3 in DNA: TGTGCCAGCAGCTCACAGGGGGCGGGCGGGGAGCTGTTTTTT. This sequence joins TRBV7-3 and TRBJ2-2, with 9 positions matching TRBD1. The CDR3 extends over 14 amino acids. J gave up 7 bases and V 4 bases, and 4 bases lay outside the gene matches. Germline values: CDR1 SGHTA, CDR2 FQGTGA.

This clone occurred once. The chain has TRBV10-3 and TRBJ1-2, with 7 nucleotides matching TRBD1. Trimming took 6 bases from V and 4 from J; bases not matched to a gene: 5. The CDR3 is made up of 13 amino acids. Germline V gives CDR1 ENHRY, CDR2 SYGVKD. CDR3 sequence: CAISDGTVYGYTF. The CDR3, as DNA: TGTGCCATCAGCGACGGGACAGTCTATGGCTACACCTTC.

J is TRBJ1-6 and V is TRBV13; 8 bases align to TRBD1. Germline V gene data show CDR1 as PRHDT and CDR2 as FYEKMQ (reference sequence). CDR3 length: 18 residues. J was trimmed by 10 bases and V by 1 base; bases with no gene match: 15. In DNA form, the CDR3 reads TGTGCCAGCAGCTTAGCGGCTTTAGGGACAGGCCTAAACTCACCCCTCCACTTT. This codes for CASSLAALGTGLNSPLHF.